The rows below give T cell receptor beta chains drawn from one sample of a study of shared clonotypes between healthy human individuals. The repertoire was sequenced with immunoSEQ multiplex PCR; TCRdb's copy has only in-frame clones and lacks some. The data hold about 2.3 million clones, with approximately 93% observed a single time. Sequencing was performed on naive CD4+ T cells from PBMCs. These receptors were obtained from a man between 18 and 35 years old in good health. Some clones in this sample may be carry-over from other donors' samples. Each CDR3 is given with its conserved first and last residue.

TRBV9	CASSVDGTARYEQYF
TRBV28	CAVGRDSSGANVLTF
TRBV28	CASSEVGSGNTIYF
TRBV2	CASREQGSGYTF
TRBV7-9	CASSLLRDTGELFF
TRBV9	CASSVVQGGTEAFF
TRBV7-2	CASSPLGDSYNEQFF
TRBV2	CASTRRGPGELFF
TRBV13	CASSYTISGTEAFF
TRBV19	CASSMGVRTYNEQFF
TRBV5-1	CASSFRDYSRNQPQHF
TRBV6-6	CASRVADTQYF
TRBV28	CASGPGYEQYF